The T cell receptor beta chain under discussion was sequenced for a study of T cells in Graves' hyperthyroidism and ophthalmopathy. On this clonotype: This may come from a read error, since a much larger clone is one base off.

TCR beta CDR3 sequences were amplified from RNA transcripts. TCR CDR3 underwent first-round RT-PCR with the HTBI primer set. TCRdb re-called the multiplex PCR reads with MiXCR, one entry per CDR3 protein. The table includes 600,000 to 650,000 distinct CDR3 sequences, roughly 17% detected once. V was pared by 0 bases and J by 6 bases, with 12 bases between. CDR3 size: 14 residues. Germline V gene sequence: CDR1 LGHDT, CDR2 YNNKEL (reference sequence). The source of this sequence is a young woman with Graves' hyperthyroidism. The sample taken for sequencing was blood. The chain couples TRBV3-1 to TRBJ2-7, with TRBD2 as a possible D gene (5 bases). The CDR3 DNA reads as TGTGCCAGCAGCCAAGATTCCGGGGTCTGCGAGCAGTACTTC. Translating gives CASSQDSGVCEQYF.